This T cell receptor beta chain came from a study of cytomegalovirus exposure and HLA in healthy donors. The CDR3 is 13 residues long. Germline V gene data show CDR1 as MNHEY and CDR2 as SMNVEV (reference sequence). The V gene end was trimmed by 5 bases and the J gene end by 14 bases; junction bases not matched to a gene: 6. PCR involved 60 Vbeta and 13 Jbeta primers. Generated by immunoSEQ multiplex PCR, the TCRdb table keeps only in-frame clones and is missing some. Of over 100,000 clones in the sample, around 83% were seen once. Sequencing was performed on PBMCs. The receptor's source is a woman aged 45 to 65 in good health and CMV-seropositive. J is TRBJ2-1 and V is TRBV27, with 13 bases that match TRBD2. Here the CDR3 DNA reads TGTGCCAGCAGTCGCACTAGCGGGGGGGGAGAGTTCTTC. This codes for CASSRTSGGGEFF.